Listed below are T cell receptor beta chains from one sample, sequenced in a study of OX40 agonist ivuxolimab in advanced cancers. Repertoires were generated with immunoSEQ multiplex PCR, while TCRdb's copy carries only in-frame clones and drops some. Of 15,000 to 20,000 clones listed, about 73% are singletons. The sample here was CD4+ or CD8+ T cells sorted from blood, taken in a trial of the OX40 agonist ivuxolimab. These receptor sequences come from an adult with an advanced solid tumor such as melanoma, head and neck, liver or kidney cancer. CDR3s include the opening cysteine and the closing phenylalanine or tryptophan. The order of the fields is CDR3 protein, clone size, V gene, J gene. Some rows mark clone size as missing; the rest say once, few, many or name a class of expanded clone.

CDR3: CASSFRTDYEQYF
size: few
V: TRBV7-3
J: TRBJ2-7

CDR3: CASSLEGYEQYF
size: .
V: TRBV5-4
J: TRBJ2-7

CDR3: CASREEVTGTSYNEQFF
size: .
V: TRBV9
J: TRBJ2-1

CDR3: CAWSPGVTWDGYTF
size: .
V: TRBV30
J: TRBJ1-2

CDR3: CASRAGGRGTEAFF
size: .
V: TRBV28
J: TRBJ1-1

CDR3: CASSLGDREITEAFF
size: few
V: TRBV5-1
J: TRBJ1-1

CDR3: CASSPGTGFTEAFF
size: .
V: TRBV21-1
J: TRBJ1-1

CDR3: CASSFTGGKGSNQPQHF
size: .
V: TRBV7-9
J: TRBJ1-5

CDR3: CASSLFGTYRNQPQHF
size: few
V: TRBV27
J: TRBJ1-5

CDR3: CASSEVRGVLSSYNEQFF
size: .
V: TRBV25-1
J: TRBJ2-1

CDR3: CASSLSLMLGTESQYF
size: .
V: TRBV4-3
J: TRBJ2-3

CDR3: CASSLYLNQPQHF
size: .
V: TRBV5-1
J: TRBJ1-5

CDR3: CASSFWTSGLGEQFF
size: .
V: TRBV27
J: TRBJ2-1

CDR3: CASSFTQDRDSLQFF
size: .
V: TRBV7-2
J: TRBJ2-1